Included here is one T cell receptor (beta chain) sequence, with context. It lacks a known antigen. Per-base qualities were not stored, and no clone one base away is much larger. Libraries were prepared through multiplex PCR. Sequencer: Illumina HiSeq 4000. iRepertoire HTBI primers and Arm-PCR amplification of CDR3 regions were used to construct TCR beta libraries. Before sequencing, the PCR products went through gel purification. The paper's processing steps were these. Gene usage analysis of CDR3 amino acid clonotypes relied on the 62 TRBV and over 13 TRBJ segments identified across samples. Filtered high-quality paired reads were merged into contigs using COPE and FqMerger. Contigs were aligned with BLAST to IMGT TRBV, TRBD and TRBJ reference genes, and CDR3 was defined per IMGT. Any clonotype with a frequency above 0.1% was counted as a highly expanded clone. Shannon entropy was used to measure repertoire diversity, and the Gini coefficient was used to measure V-J evenness. Clonotypes shared by more than one individual were considered public. TCRdb reprocessing: public reads trimmed at Q25 with fastp, clones called with MiXCR, in-frame beta chains kept. Each entry is one CDR3 protein sequence, shown with its most common DNA and genes. These V and J calls originate from TCRdb's pipeline instead of the authors' own analysis. For this sample there are hundreds of thousands of distinct CDR3 sequences; roughly a fifth appear just once. Just under 30% of the sample lies in the top ten.

The sample is drawn from a study of regulatory T cells in long-lasting Graves disease (dated by TCRdb to 2020 to 2023). Study-wide context: Persistent Graves' disease was defined as antithyroid drug treatment for over 5 years with persistently positive TSH receptor autoantibodies. This study used TCR sequencing and RNA sequencing of peripheral blood to compare persistent Graves' disease patients against newly diagnosed Graves' disease patients. The study was conducted in China and was registered as a clinical trial. A total of approximately 35 samples underwent TCR sequencing: around 13 from persistent and approximately 20 from newly diagnosed Graves' disease patients. Antithyroid drugs had been taken for roughly 10 years on average by persistent Graves' disease patients in the clinical cohort.

CDR1 and CDR2 were assigned from the germline V gene as MGHRA and YSYEKL. The junction shows trimming of 0 bases on V and 5 bases on J, and the gene matches do not reach 12 bases of it. The cysteine opens and the phenylalanine closes a CDR3 of 17 amino acids. Just CDR3 DNA is preserved here, 51 bases in frame from base 1. General study outcomes and caveats: A larger number of public clonotypes was shared among persistent patients (fewer than 3,000) than among newly diagnosed patients (around 890). As a limitation, the authors acknowledged that the small sample size may reduce accuracy. Compared with newly diagnosed patients, persistent Graves' disease patients had lower TCR Shannon entropy and fewer highly expanded clones, which suggests clonal expansion. Sequencing and analysis were restricted to the TCR beta chain. Because the primary lesion, thyroid tissue, could not be accessed, the study looked at peripheral blood alone. Persistent disease showed preferential use of TRBV28, TRBJ1-2 and TRBJ2-5, whereas newly diagnosed disease favored TRBV20-1 and TRBJ2-1.

What this sample's time point label stands for: persistent/refractory GD, antithyroid drugs over 5 years with positive TRAb. For both TCR sequencing and RNA sequencing, RNA was extracted from PBMCs using TRIzol. The diagnosis of Graves' disease followed American Thyroid Association guidelines. Recruitment of patients was carried out at an endocrinology department in Xi'an, China. Each patient gave approximately 9.7 milliliters of peripheral blood, collected in an EDTA anticoagulant tube. PBMCs were isolated by Ficoll Paque Plus density gradient separation without further T cell sorting. An Agilent 2100 Bioanalyzer and agarose gel were used to check RNA quality, and a NanoDrop 2000 was used to measure RNA concentration.

The starting material was peripheral blood mononuclear cells (PBMCs), obtained when the disease was refractory, from a patient treated with antithyroid drugs. This receptor was taken from a female donor with Graves disease. This receptor chain uses TRBV4-1 and TRBJ1-1; 7 middle bases align to TRBD1. The nucleotide sequence is given as TGCGCCAGCAGCCAAGATCGGAACCGACAGGGCGGGACTGAAGCTTTCTTT. Its translation reads: CASSQDRNRQGGTEAFF.